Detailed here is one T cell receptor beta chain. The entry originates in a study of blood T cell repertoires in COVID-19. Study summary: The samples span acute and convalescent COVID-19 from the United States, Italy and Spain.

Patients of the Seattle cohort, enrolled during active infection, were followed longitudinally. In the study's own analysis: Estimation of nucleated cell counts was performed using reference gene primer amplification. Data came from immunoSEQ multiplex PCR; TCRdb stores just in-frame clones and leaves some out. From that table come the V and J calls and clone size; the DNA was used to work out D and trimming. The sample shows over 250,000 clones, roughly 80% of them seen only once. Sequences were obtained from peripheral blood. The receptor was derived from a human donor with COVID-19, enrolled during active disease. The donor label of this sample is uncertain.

The CDR3 DNA is TGTGCCAGCAGTGAACCTCTAGGCGGTACGCAGTATTTT. Its translation: CASSEPLGGTQYF. J is TRBJ2-3 and V is TRBV2; D unresolved. This CDR3 has 13 amino acids. Per germline, CDR1 SNHLY and CDR2 FYNNEI. V dropped 2 bases and J dropped 8 bases, with 11 bases sitting between them.